Following are 15 T cell receptor beta chains from one sample sequenced in a study of human T cells and chemical hapten exposure. Sample time point: pre-sensitization, week 0. Indicated treatment: therapeutic diphenylcyclopropenone sensitization with weekly scalp DPC. TCRdb recomputed calls from the RACE reads with MiXCR, one row per CDR3 protein. The sample has about 380,000 distinct CDR3 sequences, 5.1% seen once; the top ten hold 2% to 3%. The specimen was whole blood, collected in connection with sensitization to the hapten diphenylcyclopropenone (DPC). The receptors were sampled from a woman aged 50 to 60 with alopecia areata. Some clones in this sample may be carry-over from other donors' samples.

This clonotype has only a few counts. The rearrangement links TRBV18 to TRBJ2-1; maybe TRBD2 (6 bases). Germline values: CDR1 KGHSH, CDR2 LQKENI. The V end was cut by 2 bases, the J end by 7 bases, with 18 bases between. This CDR3 has 16 residues. The CDR3 loop is CASSPTTPWGVNEQFF. CDR3 DNA: TGTGCCAGCTCACCAACGACTCCTTGGGGGGTGAATGAGCAGTTCTTC.

This clonotype occurred a few times. The V and J genes are TRBV5-1 and TRBJ2-7, with TRBD2 matching over 8 bases. CDR3 length: 14 residues. V trimming: 2 bases; J trimming: 6 bases; junction bases outside the gene matches: 7. Germline values: CDR1 SGHRS, CDR2 YFSETQ. The CDR3 bases are TGCGCCAGCAGCTTTGAACTAGCGGAGGGCGAGCAGTACTTC. Encoded protein: CASSFELAEGEQYF.

This clonotype was recorded at least ten times. The gene calls are TRBV9 and TRBJ2-7; D possibly corresponds to TRBD1 (6 bases). The CDR3 covers 16 residues. V dropped 0 bases and J dropped 2 bases, with 15 bases sitting between them. The germline CDR1 and CDR2 sequences are SGDLS and YYNGEE. The CDR3, as DNA: TGTGCCAGCAGCGTAGATAGTAGCCAGGGGACCTACGAGCAGTACTTC. Protein: CASSVDSSQGTYEQYF. The full variable domain, its missing parts supplied by reference TRBV9 and TRBJ2-7, is DSGVTQTPKHLITATGQRVTLRCSPRSGDLSVYWYQQSLDQGLQFLIQYYNGEERAKGNILERFSAQQFPDLHSELNLSSLELGDSALYFCASSVDSSQGTYEQYFGPGTRLTVT.

The chain carries TRBV15 and TRBJ2-7; TRBD2 agrees at 10 bases. V shed 0 bases, J shed 7 bases, and the junction held 6 bases outside the gene matches. Per germline, CDR1 LNHNV and CDR2 YYDKDF (reference sequence). This CDR3 has 15 amino acids. The CDR3 loop is CATSRDQTSGKEQYF. CDR3 DNA sequence: TGTGCCACCAGCAGAGATCAAACTAGCGGGAAAGAGCAGTACTTC. Drawing the rest from reference TRBV15 and TRBJ2-7, the complete variable domain is DAMVIQNPRYQVTQFGKPVTLSCSQTLNHNVMYWYQQKSSQAPKLLFHYYDKDFNNEADTPDNFQSRRPNTSFCFLDIRSPGLGDTAMYLCATSRDQTSGKEQYFGPGTRLTVT.

This clonotype was seen at least ten times. The chain uses TRBV3-1 and TRBJ2-2; 7 bases align to TRBD2. V shed 8 bases, J shed 0 bases, and the junction held 6 bases outside the gene matches. This CDR3 spans 15 amino acids. CDR1 LGHDT and CDR2 YNNKEL come from the germline V gene (reference sequence). The DNA of the CDR3 is TGTGCCAGCCGTCCTAGCGGCCCGAACACCGGGGAGCTGTTTTTT. This codes for CASRPSGPNTGELFF.

This clonotype was seen ten or more times. The V gene is TRBV7-2, the J gene TRBJ2-3, with a weak D call TRBD2 (6 bases). CDR1 and CDR2 (germline): SGHTA, FQGNSA. The CDR3 spans 16 residues. Trimming pared 5 bases from V and 0 bases from J, leaving 15 bases between. The CDR3 nucleotides are TGTGCCAGCAGCCCCGCTCTAGCGCCTAGCACAGATACGCAGTATTTT. It translates to CASSPALAPSTDTQYF.

This clonotype occurred many times. V is TRBV5-1 and J is TRBJ2-5; maybe TRBD1 (6 bases). Trimming stripped 1 base from V and 3 bases from J, with 10 bases between. Germline V gives CDR1 SGHRS, CDR2 YFSETQ. The CDR3 has 14 residues. CDR3 residues: CASSLNREKETQYF. Here the CDR3 DNA reads TGCGCCAGCAGCTTGAACAGGGAGAAAGAGACCCAGTACTTC.

The rearrangement joins TRBV15 to TRBJ2-5; TRBD2 aligns across 9 bases. Germline loops: CDR1 LNHNV, CDR2 YYDKDF (reference sequence). This CDR3 is 16 amino acids long. Trimming removed 3 bases from V and 2 bases from J; junction bases left unmatched: 7. The CDR3 bases are TGTGCCACCAGCAGCCTCACTAGCGGGTGGCAAGAGACCCAGTACTTC. Translated: CATSSLTSGWQETQYF. The whole variable domain, filled in from reference TRBV15 and TRBJ2-5, reads DAMVIQNPRYQVTQFGKPVTLSCSQTLNHNVMYWYQQKSSQAPKLLFHYYDKDFNNEADTPDNFQSRRPNTSFCFLDIRSPGLGDTAMYLCATSSLTSGWQETQYFGPGTRLLVL.

The chain links TRBV5-1 to TRBJ2-3, with D perhaps given as TRBD1 or TRBD2 (5 bases each). This CDR3 comprises 14 residues. Trimming cost V 6 bases and J 2 bases, with 13 bases left between them. Germline V gene data show CDR1 as SGHRS and CDR2 as YFSETQ. The CDR3 DNA reads TGCGCCAGCATTCCGGGACCCGACACAGATACGCAGTATTTT. Its translation is CASIPGPDTDTQYF.

This clonotype was seen a few times. The gene calls are TRBV7-9 and TRBJ1-2; weak D call: TRBD1 (6 bases). V lost 5 bases and J 1 base, leaving 17 bases between the germline ends. Germline assignment: CDR1 SEHNR and CDR2 FQNEAQ (reference sequence). CDR3 length: 16 residues. CDR3 coding DNA: TGTGCCAGCAGCCACCCCTTACAGGGTAGTAACTATGGCTACACCTTC. Residues: CASSHPLQGSNYGYTF.

This clonotype was recorded a few times. CDR3 sequence (DNA): TGTGCCAGCAGCTTAGCGAGGCTAAGCACAGATACGCAGTATTTT. This encodes CASSLARLSTDTQYF. The V gene is TRBV7-9, the J gene TRBJ2-3; D is unclear. The CDR3 covers 15 residues. Trimming removed 0 bases at V and 0 bases at J, with 7 bases between. CDR1 and CDR2 from the germline V gene are SEHNR and FQNEAQ (reference sequence).

Ten or more counts support this clonotype. The gene calls are TRBV29-1 and TRBJ2-5; 8 bases map to TRBD1. The CDR3 loop spans 12 amino acids. Germline trimming cut 7 bases from V and 4 bases from J; bases unmatched to any gene: 5. Germline CDR1 and CDR2: SQVTM and ANQGSEA. CDR3 DNA: TGCAGCGCACAGGACAGGGTAGAGACCCAGTACTTC. Protein product: CSAQDRVETQYF.

This clonotype has just a few counts. This chain uses TRBV5-1 with TRBJ2-7, with a possible D match to TRBD1 (5 bases). The germline CDR1 and CDR2 sequences are SGHRS and YFSETQ. The CDR3 covers 15 residues. V was shortened by 0 bases and J by 6 bases, with 16 bases between the two germline ends. DNA for the CDR3: TGCGCCAGCAGCTTGGATACAGGAGAGATCGGCGAGCAGTACTTC. It encodes CASSLDTGEIGEQYF.

This clonotype was detected only a few times. The chain is built from TRBV27 and TRBJ2-7; TRBD1 aligns across 7 bases. Germline trimming cut 1 base from V and 0 bases from J; bases unmatched to any gene: 3. The CDR3 length is 15 residues. In germline, CDR1 is MNHEY, CDR2 SMNVEV (reference sequence). CDR3 sequence: CASSLLQGSSYEQYF. The CDR3 nucleotides read TGTGCCAGCAGTTTATTACAGGGGAGCTCCTACGAGCAGTACTTC.

The chain carries TRBV21-1 and TRBJ1-2; the D segment call TRBD1 is taken from the table without a DNA check. TRBV21-1 is marked as a pseudogene. This CDR3 has 15 residues. CDR3 protein: CASSKPGGDGYGYTF. The CDR3 nucleotides are TGTGCCAGCAGCAAACCGGGGGGAGACGGCTATGGCTACACCTTC.